This T cell receptor (beta chain) was captured by sequencing in a study of identical twins. Trimming shortened V by 4 bases and J by 0 bases, and 20 bases separated the two germline ends. Germline CDR1 reads SGDLS; CDR2 reads YYNGEE. The CDR3 consists of 17 residues. All donors comprised healthy Caucasians. TCRdb passed the 5' RACE reads through MiXCR, listing each CDR3 protein once. The sample has over 600,000 distinct CDR3 sequences, 20% to 25% seen once. This sample also belongs to another study, concerning T cells expressing NK-cell markers. In that study: Within several experiments, an anti-gamma-delta TCR antibody kept the sorting limited to alpha-beta TCR T cells. In roughly 6 donors, dominant CD3+CD56+NKG2C+ clones formed roughly 1.0-7.5% of CD8+ cells. Researchers report these clonotypes also headed the CD3+CD56-NKG2C+ fraction in several donors.

The TCR comes from a woman under 30 in good health. The sequencing input was PBMCs. The V gene is TRBV9, the J gene TRBJ2-7; TRBD2 is a possible D gene (6 bases). This chain's CDR3 is CASSIPRETSNSYEQYF. The CDR3 DNA reads as TGTGCCAGCAGCATCCCCCGGGAGACCAGCAACTCCTACGAGCAGTACTTC.